This T cell receptor beta chain is from a study of cytomegalovirus exposure and HLA in healthy donors. Study background: Inside one of the first data releases sat around 86 million unique TCRs taken from HLA-typed donors. Overall study results and limits: Roughly uniform sequencing depth across donors was assumed, possibly incorrectly.

As for this clone: Its antigen remains unidentified.

This PCR relied on a set of 60 Vbeta primers and 13 Jbeta primers. Sequencing used immunoSEQ multiplex PCR; TCRdb keeps in-frame clones, though not all of them. Of approximately 170,000 clones listed, 85% are singletons. V gave up 6 bases and J gave up 0 bases, with 14 bases separating them. CDR3 length: 16 amino acids. Germline V gives CDR1 MNHNY, CDR2 SVGAGI (reference sequence). This clonotype was sampled from a boy aged 2 to 10 in good health and CMV-seronegative. The J gene is TRBJ2-2, the V gene TRBV6-6, with TRBD1 as a possible D gene (5 bases). The sequencing sample was made of PBMCs. DNA for the CDR3: TGTGCCAGCAGCCCCACGCAGGGCTCGAACACCGGGGAGCTGTTTTTT. Translation gives CASSPTQGSNTGELFF.